What follows are 31 T cell receptor beta chains derived from one specimen sequenced in a study of blood T cell repertoires in COVID-19 (dated by TCRdb to 2018 to 2021). The library was generated by the immunoSEQ multiplex PCR assay. TCRdb took this table from immuneACCESS and kept in-frame rearrangements with V and J called. Such tables lack part of the clones; where checked against another copy, unresolved V genes explain under half of the gap, and the rest is unexplained. Here the sample has around 250,000 clones; more than 75% occur a single time. The top ten constitute 15% to 17% of the sample. Sequences were obtained from PBMCs or T cells enriched from blood (not recorded which). These receptors all come from a man aged 18 to 29 who had recovered from COVID-19.

The rearrangement links TRBV27 to TRBJ2-3, with TRBD1 as a possible D gene (5 bases). The germline V and J ends were trimmed by 3 bases and 3 bases, with 10 bases remaining between them. The germline V gene encodes CDR1 MNHEY and CDR2 SMNVEV (reference sequence). This CDR3 is built from 14 residues. CDR3 sequence reads: CASSFRGYTDTQYF. CDR3 bases: TGTGCCAGCAGTTTTAGGGGCTATACAGATACGCAGTATTTT.

The J gene is TRBJ2-7, the V gene TRBV10-2; 8 bases fit TRBD1. This CDR3 has 14 residues. V lost 4 bases and J lost 4; bases outside the gene matches: 6. Germline CDR1 WSHSY, CDR2 SAAADI. DNA for the CDR3: TGCGCCAGCAGTGTGACAGGGGTCTCTTACGAGCAGTACTTC. Encoded protein: CASSVTGVSYEQYF.

The V call is TRBV18, the J call TRBJ2-7, with 9 nucleotides matching TRBD1. The CDR3 runs to 16 residues. Losses at the gene ends were 0 bases for V and 2 bases for J; bases not matched to a gene: 5. Germline CDR1 and CDR2: KGHSH and LQKENI. The DNA of the CDR3 is TGTGCCAGCTCACCACCTGCCAGGGACAGGGCCTACGAGCAGTACTTC. Protein product: CASSPPARDRAYEQYF.

The chain recombines TRBV2 with TRBJ2-7, with TRBD2 identical over 13 bases. The CDR3 extends over 16 amino acids. Germline V gene lookup returns CDR1 SNHLY and CDR2 FYNNEI. Trimming cost V 7 bases and J 4 bases; bases outside gene matches: 10. CDR3: CASKSEPGLAGYEQYF. The CDR3 nucleotides read TGTGCCAGCAAATCGGAGCCGGGACTAGCGGGGTACGAGCAGTACTTC.

V gene TRBV7-9 combines with J gene TRBJ1-5; D perhaps matches TRBD1 (6 bases). Trimming shortened V by 5 bases and J by 7 bases, and 21 bases separated the two germline ends. This CDR3 spans 16 amino acids. Germline-derived CDR1 and CDR2 are SEHNR and FQNEAQ (reference sequence). The CDR3 reads CASSQRGHYTNQPQHF. CDR3 in DNA: TGTGCCAGCAGCCAAAGGGGACATTATACTAACCAGCCCCAGCATTTT.

This clone was seen more than once but under ten times. The chain couples TRBV19 to TRBJ1-5, with D possibly TRBD1 on 5 matching bases. The CDR3 extends over 15 amino acids. CDR1 LNHDA and CDR2 SQIVND come from the germline V gene (reference sequence). V lost 3 bases and J lost 1, with 10 bases in between. The CDR3 region is CASSIQGGSNQPQHF. CDR3 DNA sequence: TGTGCCAGTAGTATTCAGGGTGGCAGCAATCAGCCCCAGCATTTT.

The genes are TRBV30 and TRBJ2-5; 9 bases align to TRBD1. This CDR3 contains 13 residues. In germline, CDR1 is GTSNPN, CDR2 SVGIG (reference sequence). Trimming at V came to 4 bases and at J to 9 bases, leaving 9 bases not matched to a gene. The CDR3 sequence is CAWTAGTGIAQYF. The DNA for the CDR3 is TGTGCCTGGACAGCCGGGACAGGGATAGCCCAGTACTTC.

The V gene is TRBV9, the J gene TRBJ2-5; 9 positions agree with TRBD2. V shed 0 bases and J 1 base; nucleotides not matched to a gene: 4. Germline lookup yields CDR1 SGDLS and CDR2 YYNGEE. The CDR3 loop spans 16 amino acids. The chain's CDR3 is CASSVGTAGGQETQYF. The CDR3 DNA reads as TGTGCCAGCAGCGTAGGTACAGCGGGGGGCCAAGAGACCCAGTACTTC.

The J gene is TRBJ1-4, the V gene TRBV29-1; D is possibly TRBD1 (5 bases). V lost 0 bases and J lost 8, with 13 bases in between. The CDR3 has 14 amino acids. Per the germline V gene, CDR1 is SQVTM and CDR2 is ANQGSEA. The CDR3 nucleotides are TGCAGCGTTGAAGACGGGAGGGGTAGCGAAAAACTGTTTTTT. It encodes CSVEDGRGSEKLFF.

CDR3: CATSRASGTAILGEQFF. CDR3 coding DNA: TGTGCCACCAGCAGAGCGTCAGGGACTGCAATTTTAGGTGAGCAGTTCTTC. This chain links TRBV15 with TRBJ2-1; TRBD2 is a possible D gene (6 bases). Germline CDR1 reads LNHNV; CDR2 reads YYDKDF (reference sequence). V was shortened by 1 base and J by 9 bases, with 22 bases between the two germline ends. This CDR3 comprises 17 residues.

The chain links TRBV7-8 to TRBJ1-6; TRBD1 is a possible D gene (6 bases). The ends were cut back, 2 bases at V and 6 bases at J, with 14 bases in the middle. CDR1 is SGHVS, CDR2 FQNEAQ, per germline. CDR3 length: 16 amino acids. CDR3 DNA: TGTGCCAGCAGCTTATTAGGGGGGGAAAGTAATTCACCCCTCCACTTT. It yields the protein CASSLLGGESNSPLHF.

In nucleotides, the CDR3 is TGTGCCAGCAGTTCCAGGATCCACGAGCAGTACTTC. It encodes CASSSRIHEQYF. The J gene is TRBJ2-7, the V gene TRBV12-3 or TRBV12-4; D ambiguous. V gave up 4 bases and J gave up 5 bases, with 9 bases separating them. This CDR3 is built from 12 residues.

This chain connects TRBV11-1 to TRBJ2-1; 9 bases map to TRBD2. CDR1 and CDR2 from the germline V gene are SGHAT and FQDESV (reference sequence). The CDR3 contains 16 residues. The junction had 14 bases not matched to a gene; V was cut back by 8 bases and J by 6 bases. The CDR3 DNA is TGTGCCAGCCACAAGGGGGGGTCTAGCGGGGTCAATGAGCAGTTCTTC. It encodes CASHKGGSSGVNEQFF.

The rearrangement links TRBV2 to TRBJ1-1; tentative D call: TRBD1 (6 bases). The CDR3 consists of 17 residues. V shed 0 bases and J shed 3 bases, with 17 bases lying between them. The germline V gene encodes CDR1 SNHLY and CDR2 FYNNEI. CDR3 protein: CASSEAGAWGRDTEAFF. The CDR3 DNA sequence: TGTGCCAGCAGTGAAGCGGGAGCTTGGGGGCGGGACACTGAAGCTTTCTTT.

This clone was found once. The V gene is TRBV5-4, the J gene TRBJ2-1, with D perhaps TRBD2 (5 bases). The V and J ends lost 4 bases and 9 bases respectively, with 17 bases between them. The CDR3 contains 14 residues. In germline, CDR1 is SGHNT, CDR2 YYREEE (reference sequence). This chain's CDR3 is CASSPLLTSIEQFF. The CDR3 region has the DNA TGTGCCAGCAGCCCACTTTTAACTAGTATTGAGCAGTTCTTC.

This chain links TRBV2 with TRBJ1-6, with TRBD1 matching 9 bases. Germline V gene data show CDR1 as SNHLY and CDR2 as FYNNEI. The V and J ends lost 10 bases and 7 bases, in that order; junction bases with no gene match: 11. This CDR3 is built from 15 residues. The CDR3 here is CANRHPDRGNSPLHF. Here the CDR3 DNA reads TGTGCCAACCGCCACCCGGACAGGGGCAATTCACCCCTCCACTTT.

This sequence joins TRBV5-1 and TRBJ2-7, with D unclear. Germline V gene sequence: CDR1 SGHRS, CDR2 YFSETQ. V lost 1 base and J 3 bases, leaving 8 bases between the germline ends. The CDR3 is 13 residues long. The CDR3 DNA follows: TGCGCCAGCAGCTTGTGGGCAGGCTACGAGCAGTACTTC. It yields the protein CASSLWAGYEQYF.

The chain carries TRBV30 and TRBJ1-2; no definite D call. CDR1 and CDR2 (germline): GTSNPN, SVGIG (reference sequence). Trimming removed 1 base at V and 8 bases at J, with 11 bases between. The CDR3 is made up of 12 amino acids. CDR3 protein: CAWSERAGGYTF. The CDR3 DNA is TGTGCCTGGAGTGAGCGGGCGGGCGGCTACACCTTC.

The chain combines TRBV10-3 with TRBJ2-3; possibly TRBD1 for D (8 bases). From germline, CDR1 is ENHRY and CDR2 SYGVKD. V lost 5 bases and J 4 bases, leaving 13 bases between the germline ends. The CDR3 has 14 amino acids. The CDR3 spells CAISTTGGADTQYF. The CDR3 DNA follows: TGTGCCATCAGTACAACAGGGGGGGCAGATACGCAGTATTTT.

This chain joins TRBV19 and TRBJ1-1; D unresolved. Deletions cut 1 base from V and 5 bases from J, with 8 bases between. The CDR3 totals 13 residues. CDR1 is LNHDA and CDR2 is SQIVND in the germline V gene (reference sequence). CDR3 nucleotides: TGTGCCAGTAGTATAGGGGCGTTGACTGAAGCTTTCTTT. It yields the protein CASSIGALTEAFF.

This clone was seen a single time. The V call is TRBV30, the J call TRBJ2-7, with 13 bases fitting TRBD2. The ends lost 2 bases at V and 4 bases at J; junction bases unmatched: 2. CDR1 and CDR2 (germline): GTSNPN, SVGIG (reference sequence). The CDR3 runs to 14 residues. The CDR3 loop reads CAWSRLAGGYEQYF. The CDR3 nucleotides are TGTGCCTGGAGTCGACTAGCGGGGGGATACGAGCAGTACTTC.

V usage is TRBV10-1 and J usage is TRBJ2-5, with 9 bases identical to TRBD2. This CDR3 is 15 amino acids long. V dropped 3 bases and J dropped 3; count of bases not matched to a gene: 5. CDR1 WNHNN and CDR2 SYGVQD come from the germline V gene (reference sequence). In DNA, the CDR3 is TGCGCCAGCAGTGATGACCTAGCGGGGAAAGAGACCCAGTACTTC. Its protein is CASSDDLAGKETQYF.

This chain links TRBV12-2 with TRBJ2-1; TRBD2, the table's D call, was not compared with the DNA. TRBV12-2 is described as a pseudogene. This CDR3 has 18 amino acids. CDR3 sequence: CASRLAMKCYPAGDEQFF. The CDR3 DNA reads TGTGCAAGTCGCTTAGCGATGAAGTGTTATCCCGCCGGGGATGAGCAGTTCTTC.

The V gene is TRBV5-1, the J gene TRBJ2-3; TRBD1 agrees at 7 bases. This CDR3 is built from 14 residues. J lost 3 bases, V lost 0 bases, and 1 base had no gene match. Germline CDR1 is SGHRS and CDR2 is YFSETQ. The CDR3 coding sequence is TGCGCCAGCAGCTTGGAGGGACAGACAGATACGCAGTATTTT. Its protein product is CASSLEGQTDTQYF.

V is TRBV11-2 and J is TRBJ2-3; D unresolved. Trimming stripped 7 bases from V and 0 bases from J, with 5 bases between. Germline V gives CDR1 SGHAT, CDR2 FQNNGV. This CDR3 region has 12 residues. The CDR3 here is CASTGSTDTQYF. The CDR3 DNA follows: TGTGCCAGCACAGGCAGCACAGATACGCAGTATTTT. The entire variable domain, with the rest obtained from reference TRBV11-2 and TRBJ2-3, is as follows: EAGVAQSPRYKIIEKRQSVAFWCNPISGHATLYWYQQILGQGPKLLIQFQNNGVVDDSQLPKDRFSAERLKGVDSTLKIQPAKLEDSAVYLCASTGSTDTQYFGPGTRLTVL.

V usage is TRBV7-9 and J usage is TRBJ2-5; D is ambiguous. The germline gives CDR1 SEHNR, CDR2 FQNEAQ (reference sequence). The CDR3 is 16 residues long. Between the trimmed V and J ends, which lost 1 base and 7 bases, there was a span of 19 bases. The chain's CDR3 is CASSLGIQRPGGTQYF. The CDR3, as DNA: TGTGCCAGCAGCTTAGGCATCCAGCGCCCGGGTGGGACCCAGTACTTC.

The rearrangement joins TRBV18 to TRBJ2-1, with a tentative D call TRBD2 (6 bases). Germline CDR1 reads KGHSH; CDR2 reads LQKENI. The CDR3 contains 16 residues. Trimming cost V 0 bases and J 1 base, with 10 bases left between them. CDR3 nucleotides: TGTGCCAGCTCACCACCGGGACTCCTATCCTACAATGAGCAGTTCTTC. Translation: CASSPPGLLSYNEQFF.

This clone showed up just a few times. V gene TRBV15 combines with J gene TRBJ2-7; 7 bases are shared with TRBD2. The CDR3 has 16 amino acids. Germline-derived CDR1 and CDR2 are LNHNV and YYDKDF (reference sequence). V shed 3 bases, J shed 0 bases, and the junction held 8 bases outside the gene matches. CDR3 nucleotides: TGTGCCACCAGCAGGGGAGGGCGGAGTAGCTCCTACGAGCAGTACTTC. Protein: CATSRGGRSSSYEQYF. The entire variable domain, with the rest obtained from reference TRBV15 and TRBJ2-7, is as follows: DAMVIQNPRYQVTQFGKPVTLSCSQTLNHNVMYWYQQKSSQAPKLLFHYYDKDFNNEADTPDNFQSRRPNTSFCFLDIRSPGLGDTAMYLCATSRGGRSSSYEQYFGPGTRLTVT.

The chain links TRBV7-6 to TRBJ1-2; 8 nucleotides agree with TRBD1. The J segment lost 8 bases and the V segment lost 4 bases, leaving 9 bases of the junction unmatched. CDR1 and CDR2 from the germline V gene are SGHVS and FNYEAQ. The CDR3 contains 14 residues. CDR3 sequence (DNA): TGTGCCAGCAGCTCGGGGACAGGAGCATTGGGCTACACCTTC. This gives the protein CASSSGTGALGYTF.

This clone was observed a handful of times. This rearrangement joins TRBV27 to TRBJ1-5, with D maybe TRBD1 (5 bases). This CDR3 region has 15 residues. Trimming pared 7 bases from V and 3 bases from J, leaving 16 bases between. The germline gives CDR1 MNHEY, CDR2 SMNVEV (reference sequence). The CDR3 loop reads CASKQGGVLNQPQHF. The CDR3 bases are TGTGCCAGCAAGCAGGGTGGGGTTCTCAATCAGCCCCAGCATTTT.

The rearrangement joins TRBV30 to TRBJ1-5; maybe TRBD1 (5 bases). This CDR3 spans 14 amino acids. Trimming pared 5 bases from V and 4 bases from J, leaving 15 bases between. The V gene's germline CDR1 is GTSNPN and CDR2 SVGIG (reference sequence). CDR3: CAWAGGAGNQPQHF. The CDR3 DNA reads as TGTGCCTGGGCTGGAGGGGCGGGGAATCAGCCCCAGCATTTT. The full variable domain, completed using reference TRBV30 and TRBJ1-5, is SQTIHQWPATLVQPVGSPLSLECTVEGTSNPNLYWYRQAAGRGLQLLFYSVGIGQISSEVPQNLSASRPQDRQFILSSKKLLLSDSGFYLCAWAGGAGNQPQHFGDGTRLSIL.